The clone carrying this T cell receptor (beta chain) appeared many times. Its target is not known. Total RNA was extracted at no less than 6 micrograms per sample. The data are from a study of blood T cells in healthy people across ages. The second PCR ran about 6 to 12 cycles with a sample-barcoded 5' primer and J-beta primers. Every sample gave at least 2.5 million paired-end reads containing CDR3. TCRdb ran MiXCR on the 5' RACE reads and lists one entry per CDR3 protein. The sample carries 1.5 million to 2 million distinct CDR3 sequences, approximately 32% recorded once. Whole-study results and caveats: Because donor CMV status was unknown, expanded clonotype changes were possibly confounded.

Sequencing used blood. The TCR sequence derives from a woman aged 25 to 39 in good health.

The CDR3 bases are TGTGCCAGCAGCTTATCACAGGGAAAAGAGACCCAGTACTTC. It specifies CASSLSQGKETQYF. The rearrangement uses TRBV7-9 and TRBJ2-5; a weak D match, TRBD1 (6 bases). This CDR3 is 14 amino acids long. The V gene lost 2 bases and the J gene lost 3 bases, with 10 bases spanning the gap. In germline, CDR1 is SEHNR, CDR2 FQNEAQ (reference sequence).